One T cell receptor (beta chain) is described in this entry. The antigen is unknown. They built TCR cDNA with 5'RACE template switching, a step that put in a universal primer site and UMIs. TCRdb redid the calling of the 5' RACE reads with MiXCR, one entry per CDR3 protein. Seen here are hundreds of thousands of distinct CDR3 sequences, 13% observed once, and the top ten hold around an eighth. Trimming took 7 bases from V and 0 from J; bases not matched to a gene: 4. The CDR3 extends over 15 amino acids. The germline CDR1 and CDR2 sequences are SGHRS and YFSETQ. The data are from a study of T cells after yellow fever vaccination. About the study: Fractions of limited cellularity were prepared by means of SMART-Seq v4 Ultra Low Input.

Study outcomes and limitations: Once the booster was given, most primary-vaccination clones reappeared, at just under 98% for CD4 and roughly 85% for CD8.

Sequencing used PBMCs, obtained on the day of the yellow fever booster vaccination. The chain carries TRBV5-1 and TRBJ2-1; 10 bases align to TRBD2. The clonotype was recovered from a young man who received the YFV17D yellow fever vaccine. The CDR3, as DNA: TGCGCCAGCGCCCCTAGCGGGGGCTCCTACAATGAGCAGTTCTTC. Amino acid sequence: CASAPSGGSYNEQFF.